One TCR beta chain is described in this entry. Its specificity is not known. The junction departs from germline at one end; a sequencing error may be responsible. This sample stems from a study of Ad26.COV2.S vaccination and SARS-CoV-2 variants. Study summary: The authors gave Ad26.COV2.S intramuscularly, either once or twice 56 days apart. Findings of the study overall: The analyses of TCR breadth and depth may have understated the size of total T cell responses.

Sequencing was performed with immunoSEQ multiplex PCR; in TCRdb, only in-frame clones are kept and a portion is missing. The data contain about 680,000 clones, about 89% of them seen just once; the ten biggest clones take up roughly 1.5%. Treatment reported: 15 to 20 received Ad26.COV2.S at low or high dose, single or two shots; roughly five received placebo; per-sample allocation not given. Collection of samples fell on day 63 after the first vaccine or placebo injection. An adult aged 18-55 years in Boston served as the donor. Looked up from germline, CDR1 is SNHLY and CDR2 is FYNNEI. The CDR3 contains 12 residues.

This material consisted of peripheral blood, taken in a trial of Ad26.COV2.S vaccine versus placebo. The receptor comes from a person between 18 and 59 years old who received the Ad26.COV2.S COVID-19 vaccine or a placebo. The rearrangement joins TRBV2 to TRBJ1-5; D not resolved. The DNA for the CDR3 is TGTGCCAGCAGGGACGTGGCTCAGTCCCAGCATTTT. Protein: CASRDVAQSQHF.